This entry features one T cell receptor beta chain sequence. In this sample, this clonotype turned up a few times. The antigen it recognizes is unknown. Base qualities were left out, and no much larger clone turns up one base away. Including cysteine and phenylalanine, the CDR3 has 16 amino acids. Left in the record is the CDR3 DNA by itself, 48 bases read in frame from the first base. Here V drops 2 bases and J drops 8 bases, and the junction holds 10 bases not matched to any gene. Looking up the germline V gene yields CDR1 KGHSH and CDR2 LQKENI. The library was made by multiplex PCR. Sequencer: Illumina HiSeq 4000. iRepertoire HTBI primers and Arm-PCR amplification of CDR3 regions were used to construct TCR beta libraries. Before sequencing, the PCR products went through gel purification. As for the authors' bioinformatics: A total of roughly 58 TRBV and 14 TRBJ segments were identified across samples and were used for gene usage analysis of CDR3 amino acid clonotypes. Filtered high-quality paired reads were merged into contigs using COPE and FqMerger. BLAST was used to align contigs to the IMGT TRBV, TRBD and TRBJ reference genes, and CDR3 was defined following IMGT. Highly expanded clones were defined as clonotypes with a frequency above 0.1%. Shannon entropy served as the measure of repertoire diversity, while the Gini coefficient captured V-J evenness. A clonotype found in more than one individual was treated as public. The public sequencing data were trimmed at Q25 with fastp and processed into clonotypes with MiXCR by TCRdb, which kept only in-frame beta chains. A single entry per CDR3 protein holds the most common genes and DNA from its merged rows. These V and J calls are TCRdb output, not the study's own analysis. Within this sample are around 400,000 distinct CDR3 sequences, with about a quarter of them counted one time only. Around 26% of the sample is taken by the ten largest.

These data are taken from a study of regulatory T cells in long-lasting Graves disease (dated by TCRdb to the early 2020s). With respect to the entire study: To count as having persistent Graves' disease, a patient had to have received antithyroid drug treatment for over 5 years with TSH receptor autoantibodies remaining persistently positive. The study took place in China and was registered as a clinical trial. Peripheral blood TCR sequencing and RNA sequencing compared persistent Graves' disease patients with newly diagnosed Graves' disease patients. Antithyroid drugs had been taken for ten to twelve years on average by persistent Graves' disease patients in the clinical cohort. A total of roughly 35 samples underwent TCR sequencing: roughly 13 from persistent and some 20 from newly diagnosed Graves' disease patients.

Sample time point, as interpreted from the label and publication: persistent/refractory GD, antithyroid drugs over 5 years with positive TRAb. For both TCR sequencing and RNA sequencing, RNA was extracted from PBMCs in TRIzol. The diagnosis of Graves' disease was made according to American Thyroid Association guidelines. Recruitment of patients was carried out at an endocrinology department in Xi'an, China. Each patient gave about 9.1 milliliters of peripheral blood, collected in an EDTA anticoagulant tube. PBMCs were isolated by Ficoll Paque Plus density gradient separation without further T cell sorting. An Agilent 2100 Bioanalyzer and agarose gel were used to check RNA quality, while a NanoDrop 2000 measured RNA concentration. General study outcomes and caveats: Sequencing and analysis were restricted to the TCR beta chain. The study examined only peripheral blood because the primary lesion, thyroid tissue, could not be accessed. Patients with persistent disease shared more public clonotypes (around 2,500) than newly diagnosed patients did (more than 900). Preferential use of TRBV28, TRBJ1-2 and TRBJ2-5 was observed in persistent disease, whereas TRBV20-1 and TRBJ2-1 were favored in newly diagnosed disease. Compared with newly diagnosed patients, persistent Graves' disease patients had lower TCR Shannon entropy and fewer highly expanded clones, which suggests clonal expansion. The authors noted that the small sample size was a limitation that may lower accuracy.

Source: peripheral blood mononuclear cells (PBMCs), taken when the disease was refractory, from a patient treated with antithyroid drugs. The chain joins TRBV18 to TRBJ2-3; 10 middle bases align to TRBD2. The sequence derives from a female donor with Graves disease. The nucleotides read TGTGCCAGCTCACCAGTATCAGCGGGAGGGTCTACTACGCAGTATTTT. This codes for CASSPVSAGGSTTQYF.